The next 28 T cell receptor beta chains were all read from a single sample in a study of T cell responses to AZD1222 COVID-19 vaccine. The protocol was immunoSEQ multiplex PCR, while the TCRdb copy is restricted to in-frame clones and leaves out a portion. The sample has 240,000 or so clones, 93% seen once. The sample in question was peripheral blood, obtained on day 0 of AZD1222 vaccination. These TCRs come from an adult in good health.

The table lists this clone with a count of one. V and J are TRBV6-6 and TRBJ1-1; no firm D call. The CDR3 spans 11 residues. CDR1 and CDR2 (germline): MNHNY, SVGAGI (reference sequence). Between the trimmed V and J ends, which lost 6 bases and 3 bases, there was a span of 5 bases. The CDR3 protein is CASRTHTEAFF. Written as DNA, the CDR3 is TGTGCCAGCAGGACCCACACTGAAGCTTTCTTT.

The J gene is TRBJ2-1, the V gene TRBV18; 12 nucleotides line up with TRBD2. This CDR3 spans 16 amino acids. CDR1 is KGHSH, CDR2 LQKENI, per germline. V lost 2 bases, J lost 3 bases, and 2 bases stayed unmatched. CDR3 in DNA: TGTGCCAGCTCACCATTGACTAGCGGGGGCTACAATGAGCAGTTCTTC. It is translated as CASSPLTSGGYNEQFF.

The chain uses TRBV10-3 and TRBJ1-2; 8 nucleotides match TRBD1. The CDR3 spans 14 residues. Germline CDR1 reads ENHRY; CDR2 reads SYGVKD. With 6 bases clipped from V and 12 bases from J, the junction kept 15 bases outside the gene matches. DNA for the CDR3: TGTGCCATCAGGCCCCCGGGACAGGTCAAAGGCCACACCTTC. Translated, it gives CAIRPPGQVKGHTF.

The V call is TRBV28, the J call TRBJ1-3; 9 bases are shared with TRBD1. This CDR3 spans 15 amino acids. V lost 5 bases, J lost 4 bases, and 6 bases stayed unmatched. Germline lookup yields CDR1 MDHEN and CDR2 SYDVKM. CDR3 sequence reads: CASSPQGAAGNTIYF. The CDR3 DNA reads TGTGCCAGCAGTCCACAGGGGGCGGCGGGAAACACCATATATTTT.

This rearrangement joins TRBV5-1 to TRBJ1-1; D is unresolved. The CDR3 sequence is 15 residues long. V shed 2 bases and J shed 0 bases, with 11 bases lying between them. The germline gives CDR1 SGHRS, CDR2 YFSETQ. CDR3 protein: CASSFSGTMNTEAFF. The CDR3 DNA follows: TGCGCCAGCAGCTTCTCGGGCACCATGAACACTGAAGCTTTCTTT.

V is TRBV27 and J is TRBJ1-1; no firm D call. The V and J ends lost 3 bases and 0 bases respectively, with 11 bases between them. The germline CDR1 and CDR2 sequences are MNHEY and SMNVEV (reference sequence). The CDR3 has 15 residues. The CDR3 protein is CASSFTPGLNTEAFF. CDR3 bases: TGTGCCAGCAGTTTCACTCCGGGGTTGAACACTGAAGCTTTCTTT.

The table lists this clone with a count of one. This chain links TRBV28 with TRBJ1-3, with 7 bases fitting TRBD1. J gave up 0 bases and V 6 bases, and 20 bases lay outside the gene matches. The CDR3 is 20 residues long. Germline CDR1 reads MDHEN; CDR2 reads SYDVKM. In nucleotides, the CDR3 is TGTGCCAGCAGCCGATTTTACTTCCGGGACAGTATCTCCTCTGGAAACACCATATATTTT. Its translation: CASSRFYFRDSISSGNTIYF.

As DNA, the CDR3 is TGTGCCACCAGCAGAGATCTCGGGACAGGAAGGTATTATGGCTACACCTTC. Its translation: CATSRDLGTGRYYGYTF. The chain links TRBV15 to TRBJ1-2; 8 nucleotides match TRBD1. There are 17 residues in the CDR3. Germline-derived CDR1 and CDR2 are LNHNV and YYDKDF (reference sequence). J lost 5 bases, V lost 0 bases, and 11 bases had no gene match.

The CDR3 is CASSFGTSGNEQYF. Here the CDR3 DNA reads TGTGCCAGCAGCTTCGGGACTAGCGGCAACGAGCAGTACTTC. V and J are TRBV5-4 and TRBJ2-7, with TRBD2 matching 11 bases. Trimming took 2 bases from V and 5 from J; bases not matched to a gene: 3. Germline V gene sequence: CDR1 SGHNT, CDR2 YYREEE (reference sequence). The CDR3 is 14 residues long.

The J gene is TRBJ2-7, the V gene TRBV11-2; D uncertain. From germline, CDR1 is SGHAT and CDR2 FQNNGV. V was trimmed by 6 bases and J by 4 bases, leaving 7 bases between them. The CDR3 is made up of 11 amino acids. This CDR3 reads CASSLIYEQYF. The CDR3 DNA reads TGTGCCAGCAGTCTGATATACGAGCAGTACTTC.

The sample holds one count of this clone. The rearrangement links TRBV28 to TRBJ1-2; D is unclear. Trimming left V 2 bases short and J 1 base short, with 2 bases between. The CDR3 covers 12 residues. Per the germline V gene, CDR1 is MDHEN and CDR2 is SYDVKM. The CDR3 coding sequence is TGTGCCAGCAGTTTAGATAACTATGGCTACACCTTC. Its protein is CASSLDNYGYTF.

The rearrangement joins TRBV7-2 to TRBJ2-3; 9 bases fit TRBD2. Germline V lookup: CDR1 SGHTA, CDR2 FQGNSA. This CDR3 is 16 amino acids long. V shed 5 bases, J shed 3 bases, and the junction held 9 bases outside the gene matches. The DNA for the CDR3 is TGTGCCAGCAGCCCACCTCTGGCGGGGGGGACAGATACGCAGTATTTT. This translates into CASSPPLAGGTDTQYF.

The chain links TRBV3-1 (or the pseudogene TRBV3-2) to TRBJ2-5; D might be TRBD1 (5 bases). V lost 4 bases to trimming and J lost 3 bases, with 9 bases between them. This CDR3 has 13 residues. Germline CDR1 and CDR2: LGHDT and YNNKEL (reference sequence). The CDR3 is CASSPTTEETQYF. The CDR3 DNA follows: TGTGCCAGCAGCCCGACGACAGAAGAGACCCAGTACTTC.

This chain links TRBV19 with TRBJ1-1; no firm D call. Trimming stripped 6 bases from V and 3 bases from J, with 11 bases between. This CDR3 contains 13 residues. Per the germline V gene, CDR1 is LNHDA and CDR2 is SQIVND (reference sequence). CDR3 nucleotides: TGTGCCAGTAGGGTGGGCCGGCACACTGAAGCTTTCTTT. This gives the protein CASRVGRHTEAFF.

The rearrangement links TRBV3-1 (or the pseudogene TRBV3-2) to TRBJ1-6; D uncertain. Germline V gene data show CDR1 as LGHDT and CDR2 as YNNKEL (reference sequence). The CDR3 length is 12 residues. V was cut by 1 base and J by 16 bases, with 11 bases left in between. This CDR3 reads CASSQGWAPLHF. As DNA, the CDR3 is TGTGCCAGCAGCCAAGGGTGGGCCCCTCTCCACTTT.

The chain employs TRBV19 and TRBJ2-7, with D maybe TRBD1 (5 bases). Germline CDR1 and CDR2: LNHDA and SQIVND (reference sequence). V lost 5 bases, J lost 5 bases, and 22 bases lay in between. The CDR3 runs to 16 residues. DNA for the CDR3: TGTGCCAGTAGTTTGATAGCAGGGCCATACGGCGACGAGCAGTACTTC. Protein product: CASSLIAGPYGDEQYF.

The chain joins TRBV7-9 to TRBJ1-1, with TRBD1 as a possible D gene (5 bases). The CDR3 has 13 residues. The V end lost 8 bases, the J end lost 1 base, and 11 bases lay between the germline ends. Germline values: CDR1 SEHNR, CDR2 FQNEAQ (reference sequence). CDR3 in amino acids: CASGYDRNTEAFF. CDR3 nucleotides: TGTGCCAGCGGATATGACAGGAACACTGAAGCTTTCTTT.

Only one count was recorded for this clone. The gene calls are TRBV12-3 or TRBV12-4 and TRBJ1-1, with unresolved D. Trimming left V 5 bases short and J 6 bases short, with 13 bases between. The CDR3 is 13 residues long. The CDR3, as DNA: TGTGCCAGCAGTCCCCGTATAGAGCCTGAAGCTTTCTTT. Its protein is CASSPRIEPEAFF.

CDR3 region: CATSTRTGTDTQYF. CDR3 DNA sequence: TGTGCCACCAGTACACGGACAGGCACAGATACGCAGTATTTT. J is TRBJ2-3 and V is TRBV24-1; D possibly corresponds to TRBD1 (6 bases). Looked up from germline, CDR1 is KGHDR and CDR2 is SFDVKD. Trimming pared 6 bases from V and 1 base from J, leaving 10 bases between. CDR3 size: 14 residues.

The DNA of the CDR3 is TGTGCCAGCAGTTTAGCACCTACCCATACCTACGAGCAGTACTTC. Translated: CASSLAPTHTYEQYF. This chain joins TRBV28 and TRBJ2-7; D remains unclear. CDR1 and CDR2 from the germline V gene are MDHEN and SYDVKM. This CDR3 spans 15 amino acids. Trimming shortened V by 2 bases and J by 2 bases, and 13 bases separated the two germline ends. The full variable domain, rest sourced from reference TRBV28 and TRBJ2-7, is DVKVTQSSRYLVKRTGEKVFLECVQDMDHENMFWYRQDPGLGLRLIYFSYDVKMKEKGDIPEGYSVSREKKERFSLILESASTNQTSMYLCASSLAPTHTYEQYFGPGTRLTVT.

This clone was seen only a few times. This chain connects TRBV2 to TRBJ1-2; D gene ambiguous. CDR3 length: 13 amino acids. V gave up 2 bases and J gave up 4 bases, with 8 bases separating them. In germline, CDR1 is SNHLY, CDR2 FYNNEI. The CDR3: CASSEQLIYGYTF. The DNA for the CDR3 is TGTGCCAGCAGTGAACAGTTAATCTATGGCTACACCTTC. Full variable domain (missing parts from reference TRBV2 and TRBJ1-2): EPEVTQTPSHQVTQMGQEVILRCVPISNHLYFYWYRQILGQKVEFLVSFYNNEISEKSEIFDDQFSVERPDGSNFTLKIRSTKLEDSAMYFCASSEQLIYGYTFGSGTRLTVV.

The gene calls are TRBV7-2 and TRBJ2-7; 8 nucleotides align to TRBD2. The ends lost 0 bases at V and 1 base at J; junction bases unmatched: 11. Germline V lookup: CDR1 SGHTA, CDR2 FQGNSA. There are 18 residues in the CDR3. Written as DNA, the CDR3 is TGTGCCAGCAGCTTAGCAGTGTCTACCGGGGGGGCGTCCTACGAGCAGTACTTC. As protein: CASSLAVSTGGASYEQYF.

This sequence joins TRBV15 and TRBJ2-2, with 9 bases fitting TRBD2. Germline CDR1 reads LNHNV; CDR2 reads YYDKDF (reference sequence). The CDR3 loop spans 16 amino acids. With 1 base clipped from V and 1 base from J, the junction kept 1 base outside the gene matches. In DNA form, the CDR3 reads TGTGCCACCAGCAGAGGACTAGCGGTGAACACCGGGGAGCTGTTTTTT. It codes for CATSRGLAVNTGELFF.

The chain is built from TRBV5-1 and TRBJ2-7; a possible D gene is TRBD1 (5 bases). CDR3 length: 14 amino acids. V lost 1 base and J lost 5, with 13 bases in between. The germline gives CDR1 SGHRS, CDR2 YFSETQ. The CDR3 spells CASSLRGPSDEQYF. The CDR3 nucleotides read TGCGCCAGCAGCTTGAGGGGTCCTTCCGACGAGCAGTACTTC.

The V gene is TRBV30, the J gene TRBJ2-7; D remains unclear. V was cut by 0 bases and J by 2 bases, with 5 bases left in between. CDR3 length equals 12 residues. Germline-derived CDR1 and CDR2 are GTSNPN and SVGIG (reference sequence). The CDR3 region has the DNA TGTGCCTGGAGTGTACTGACCTACGAGCAGTACTTC. This translates into CAWSVLTYEQYF.

This chain uses TRBV2 with TRBJ1-5; no firm D call. CDR3 length equals 13 residues. CDR1 is SNHLY and CDR2 is FYNNEI in the germline V gene. V lost 3 bases and J 1 base, leaving 4 bases between the germline ends. The CDR3 is CASSDGSNQPQHF. CDR3 nucleotides: TGTGCCAGCAGTGACGGGAGCAATCAGCCCCAGCATTTT.

Only a few counts were recorded for this clone. This chain links TRBV5-1 with TRBJ1-4; no definite D call. V was cut by 4 bases and J by 11 bases, with 15 bases left in between. Germline values: CDR1 SGHRS, CDR2 YFSETQ. The CDR3 loop spans 13 amino acids. The CDR3 sequence is CASSPEGVGKLFF. The CDR3 DNA reads as TGCGCCAGCAGCCCGGAGGGAGTGGGGAAACTGTTTTTT.

The rearrangement uses TRBV9 and TRBJ2-5, with D tentatively TRBD1 or TRBD2 (5 bases each). V dropped 4 bases and J dropped 5 bases, with 15 bases sitting between them. Per the germline V gene, CDR1 is SGDLS and CDR2 is YYNGEE. The CDR3 contains 14 residues. The CDR3 here is CASSPLGVRETQYF. CDR3 sequence (DNA): TGTGCCAGCAGCCCCCTGGGGGTCCGGGAGACCCAGTACTTC.